This T cell receptor (beta chain) appears in the sequencing data of a study of T cell responses to AZD1222 COVID-19 vaccine. Data came from immunoSEQ multiplex PCR; TCRdb stores just in-frame clones and leaves some out. This table has some 150,000 clones, 75% to 90% appearing once. Study-wide results and caveats: Compared with day 0, the breadth and depth of the Spike-specific TCR repertoire rose significantly after two doses of AZD1222. The study found vaccine-associated CD4 TCRs spanning spike, dominant at 160-218 and 743-854. AZD1222 recipients seropositive at baseline numbered only 5 to 7.

This clone was detected only once. Its antigen is still unknown. Germline V CDR1 and CDR2: LGHDT, YNNKEL (reference sequence). The V and J ends lost 4 bases and 0 bases respectively, with 15 bases between them. The CDR3 extends over 16 amino acids. Sequenced here: peripheral blood, sampled after recovery from COVID-19. This sequence joins TRBV3-1 (or the pseudogene TRBV3-2) and TRBJ1-1, with unresolved D. The receptor was derived from an adult who had recovered from COVID-19. The CDR3: CASSLGPPVMNTEAFF. CDR3 coding DNA: TGTGCCAGCAGCCTAGGACCGCCCGTAATGAACACTGAAGCTTTCTTT.